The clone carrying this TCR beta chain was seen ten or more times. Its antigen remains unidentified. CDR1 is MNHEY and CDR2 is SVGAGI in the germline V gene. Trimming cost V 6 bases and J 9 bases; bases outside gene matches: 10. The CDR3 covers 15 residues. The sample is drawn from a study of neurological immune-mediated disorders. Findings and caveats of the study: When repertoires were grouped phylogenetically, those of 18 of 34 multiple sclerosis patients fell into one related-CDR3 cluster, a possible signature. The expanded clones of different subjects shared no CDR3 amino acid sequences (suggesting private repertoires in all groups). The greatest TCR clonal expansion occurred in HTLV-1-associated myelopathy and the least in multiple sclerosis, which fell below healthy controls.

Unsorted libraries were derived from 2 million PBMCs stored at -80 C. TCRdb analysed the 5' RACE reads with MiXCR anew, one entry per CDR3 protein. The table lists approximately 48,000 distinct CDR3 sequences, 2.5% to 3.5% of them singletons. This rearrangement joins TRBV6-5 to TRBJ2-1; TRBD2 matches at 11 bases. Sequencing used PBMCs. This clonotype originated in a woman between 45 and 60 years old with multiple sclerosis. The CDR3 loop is CASRDFSGRASEQFF. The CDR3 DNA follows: TGTGCCAGCAGGGACTTTAGCGGGAGGGCGAGTGAGCAGTTCTTC.